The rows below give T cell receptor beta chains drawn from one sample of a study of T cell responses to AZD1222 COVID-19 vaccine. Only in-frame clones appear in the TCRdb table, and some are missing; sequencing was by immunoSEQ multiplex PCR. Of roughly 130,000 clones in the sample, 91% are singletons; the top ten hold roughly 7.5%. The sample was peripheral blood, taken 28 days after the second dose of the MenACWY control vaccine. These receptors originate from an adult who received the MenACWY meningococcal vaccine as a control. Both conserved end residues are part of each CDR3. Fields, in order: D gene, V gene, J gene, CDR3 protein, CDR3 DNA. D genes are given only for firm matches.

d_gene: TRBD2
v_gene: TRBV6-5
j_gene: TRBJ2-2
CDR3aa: CASSYMSGEGGELFF
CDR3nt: TGTGCCAGCAGTTATATGAGCGGGGAAGGCGGGGAGCTGTTTTTT

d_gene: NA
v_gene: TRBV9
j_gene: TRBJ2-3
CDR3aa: CASSVHADTQYF
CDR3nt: TGTGCCAGCAGCGTGCACGCAGATACGCAGTATTTT

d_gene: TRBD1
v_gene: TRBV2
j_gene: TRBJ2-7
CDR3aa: CASSAPGTGETYEQYF
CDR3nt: TGTGCCAGCAGTGCTCCTGGGACAGGGGAAACCTACGAGCAGTACTTC

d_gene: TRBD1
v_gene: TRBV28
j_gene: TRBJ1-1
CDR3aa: CASRGDRADTEAFF
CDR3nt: TGTGCCAGCAGGGGGGACAGGGCAGACACTGAAGCTTTCTTT

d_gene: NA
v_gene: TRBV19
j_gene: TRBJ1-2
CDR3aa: CASRWYRDGYTF
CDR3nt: TGTGCCAGTAGATGGTACAGGGATGGCTACACCTTC

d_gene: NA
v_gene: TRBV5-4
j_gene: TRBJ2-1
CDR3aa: CASSPPKGPLNNEQFF
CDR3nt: TGTGCCAGCAGCCCTCCCAAGGGGCCTCTGAACAATGAGCAGTTCTTC

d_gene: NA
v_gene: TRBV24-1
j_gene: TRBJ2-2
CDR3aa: CATSDLPPLVSNTGELFF
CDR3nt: TGTGCCACCAGTGATTTGCCCCCTTTAGTTTCGAACACCGGGGAGCTGTTTTTT

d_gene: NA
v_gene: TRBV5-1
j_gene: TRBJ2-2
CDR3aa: CASSSPGRLGQANTGELFF
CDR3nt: TGCGCCAGCAGCTCGCCGGGACGCCTGGGGCAAGCGAACACCGGGGAGCTGTTTTTT

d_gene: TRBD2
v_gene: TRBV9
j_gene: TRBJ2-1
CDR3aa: CASSVVSGSSYNEQFF
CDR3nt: TGTGCCAGCAGCGTAGTTAGCGGGAGCTCCTACAATGAGCAGTTCTTC

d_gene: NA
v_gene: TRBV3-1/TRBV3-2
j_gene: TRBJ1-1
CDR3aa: CASSRGCETEAFF
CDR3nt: TGTGCCAGCAGCCGAGGATGTGAGACTGAAGCTTTCTTT

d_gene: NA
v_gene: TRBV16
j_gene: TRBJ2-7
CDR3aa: CASSGTKVTYEQYF
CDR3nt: TGTGCCAGCAGCGGGACAAAAGTAACCTACGAGCAGTACTTC

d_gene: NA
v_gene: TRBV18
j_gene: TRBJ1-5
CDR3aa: CASSWEDSNQPQHF
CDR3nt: TGTGCCAGCTCTTGGGAGGATAGCAATCAGCCCCAGCATTTT

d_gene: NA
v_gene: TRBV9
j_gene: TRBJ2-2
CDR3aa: CASSARQDPNTGELFF
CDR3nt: TGTGCCAGCAGCGCGAGACAGGATCCGAACACCGGGGAGCTGTTTTTT

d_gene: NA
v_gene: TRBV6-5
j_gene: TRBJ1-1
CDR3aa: CASRDPPRGGTEAFF
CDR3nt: TGTGCCAGCAGAGACCCCCCTCGGGGGGGCACTGAAGCTTTCTTT

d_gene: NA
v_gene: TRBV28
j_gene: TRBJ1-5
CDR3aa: CASSPPRVLLHQPQHF
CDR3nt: TGTGCCAGCAGTCCCCCGAGGGTCCTTCTACATCAGCCCCAGCATTTT

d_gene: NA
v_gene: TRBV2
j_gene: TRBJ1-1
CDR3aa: CASNPGGTGSTEAFF
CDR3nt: TGTGCCAGCAACCCGGGGGGGACTGGGTCAACTGAAGCTTTCTTT

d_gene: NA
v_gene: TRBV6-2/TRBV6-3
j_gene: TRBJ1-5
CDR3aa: CASSYLAGTNQPQHF
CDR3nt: TGTGCCAGCAGTTATTTGGCAGGAACCAATCAGCCCCAGCATTTT

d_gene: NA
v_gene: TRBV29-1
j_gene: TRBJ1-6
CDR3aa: CSVTVGGVGSPLHF
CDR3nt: TGCAGCGTTACCGTCGGGGGAGTCGGTTCACCCCTCCACTTT

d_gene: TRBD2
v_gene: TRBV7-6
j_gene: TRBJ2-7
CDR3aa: CATTGLAGKEQYF
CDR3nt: TGTGCCACAACAGGACTAGCGGGGAAAGAGCAGTACTTC

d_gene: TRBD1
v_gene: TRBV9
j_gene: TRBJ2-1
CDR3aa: CASGQGTYNEQFF
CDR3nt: TGTGCCAGTGGACAGGGGACTTACAATGAGCAGTTCTTC

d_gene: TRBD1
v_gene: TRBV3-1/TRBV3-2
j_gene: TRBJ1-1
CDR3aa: CASSQDISGQGEAFF
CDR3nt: TGTGCCAGCAGCCAAGATATTTCGGGACAGGGAGAAGCTTTCTTT

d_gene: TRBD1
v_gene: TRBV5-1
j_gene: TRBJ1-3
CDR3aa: CASSTSPRDRASSGNTIYF
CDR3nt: TGCGCCAGCAGCACCTCACCCCGGGACAGGGCTTCTTCTGGAAACACCATATATTTT

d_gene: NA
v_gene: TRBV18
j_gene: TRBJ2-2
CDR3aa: CASSRKVARANTGELFF
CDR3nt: TGTGCCAGCTCACGTAAGGTGGCCCGCGCGAACACCGGGGAGCTGTTTTTT

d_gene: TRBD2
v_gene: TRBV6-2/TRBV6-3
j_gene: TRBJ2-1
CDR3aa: CASSGGGAGYNEQFF
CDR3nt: TGTGCCAGCAGTGGCGGGGGGGCCGGGTACAATGAGCAGTTCTTC

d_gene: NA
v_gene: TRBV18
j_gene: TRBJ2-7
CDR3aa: CASSPGVYEQYF
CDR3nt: TGTGCCAGCTCACCTGGCGTTTACGAGCAGTACTTC

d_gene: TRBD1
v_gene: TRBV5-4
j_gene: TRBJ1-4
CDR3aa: CASSLYITGDREKLFF
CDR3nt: TGTGCCAGCAGCTTGTACATTACAGGGGACCGTGAAAAACTGTTTTTT

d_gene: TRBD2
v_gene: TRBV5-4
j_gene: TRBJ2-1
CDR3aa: CASSLTILADSYNEQFF
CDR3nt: TGTGCCAGCAGCTTGACAATACTAGCGGACTCCTACAATGAGCAGTTCTTC

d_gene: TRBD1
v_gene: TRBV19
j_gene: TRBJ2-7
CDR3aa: CASGLTGGQVEQYF
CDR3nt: TGTGCCAGTGGACTGACAGGGGGTCAGGTCGAGCAGTACTTC